The 8 T cell receptor beta chains below were found in one sample sequenced in a study of T cell repertoires in cytomegalovirus infection. TCRdb processed the reads anew with MiXCR; each CDR3 protein has one entry. The sample shows 400,000 to 550,000 distinct CDR3 sequences, approximately 11% of them seen only once. The sequenced sample was PBMCs. These receptor sequences come from a human donor in good health (CMV status not recorded). Some clones in this sample may be carry-over from other donors' samples.

In this sample, this clonotype turned up many times. The rearrangement uses TRBV11-3 and TRBJ2-7, with D perhaps matching TRBD2 (8 bases). V was clipped by 4 bases and J by 5 bases, with 21 bases between them. CDR1 is SGHNT, CDR2 YENEEA, per germline. The CDR3 runs 16 residues. CDR3 in amino acids: CASSSGGDRKVHEQYF. CDR3 DNA: TGTGCCAGCAGCTCGGGGGGGGACAGAAAGGTTCACGAGCAGTACTTC.

This rearrangement joins TRBV19 to TRBJ2-3; maybe TRBD2 (5 bases). The V gene lost 6 bases and the J gene lost 6 bases, with 13 bases spanning the gap. The length of the CDR3 is 13 residues. CDR1 LNHDA and CDR2 SQIVND come from the germline V gene (reference sequence). CDR3 region: CASRRGSSDTQYF. The CDR3 DNA is TGTGCCAGTAGGCGCGGGTCCTCCGATACGCAGTATTTT. The full variable domain, in which reference TRBV19 and TRBJ2-3 provide the parts outside the CDR3, is DGGITQSPKYLFRKEGQNVTLSCEQNLNHDAMYWYRQDPGQGLRLIYYSQIVNDFQKGDIAEGYSVSREKKESFPLTVTSAQKNPTAFYLCASRRGSSDTQYFGPGTRLTVL.

The CDR3 region is CASSAGTGLFEQFF. CDR3 in DNA: TGTGCCAGCAGCGCCGGGACAGGCCTATTTGAGCAGTTCTTC. The V and J genes are TRBV2 and TRBJ2-1; 8 bases are shared with TRBD1. J gave up 9 bases and V 6 bases, and 10 bases lay outside the gene matches. Germline assignment: CDR1 SNHLY and CDR2 FYNNEI. CDR3 length: 14 amino acids. Full variable domain (missing parts from reference TRBV2 and TRBJ2-1): EPEVTQTPSHQVTQMGQEVILRCVPISNHLYFYWYRQILGQKVEFLVSFYNNEISEKSEIFDDQFSVERPDGSNFTLKIRSTKLEDSAMYFCASSAGTGLFEQFFGPGTRLTVL.

In this sample, this clonotype turned up a few times. This chain joins TRBV20-1 and TRBJ2-2; D gene ambiguous. There are 15 residues in the CDR3. V lost 7 bases and J 2 bases, leaving 17 bases between the germline ends. Germline-derived CDR1 and CDR2 are DFQATT and SNEGSKA (reference sequence). This CDR3 reads CSVPPHSINTGELFF. CDR3 in DNA: TGCAGTGTCCCACCCCACTCGATTAACACCGGGGAGCTGTTTTTT.

The chain is built from TRBV7-3 and TRBJ1-6, with 8 bases fitting TRBD1. The germline CDR1 and CDR2 sequences are SGHTA and FQGTGA. V lost 1 base to trimming and J lost 8 bases; unmatched junction nucleotides: 4. CDR3 length: 15 residues. The CDR3 sequence is CASSLKDRVDSPLHF. The DNA of the CDR3 is TGTGCCAGCAGCTTAAAGGACAGGGTCGATTCACCCCTCCACTTT.

This clonotype was detected many times. The gene calls are TRBV2 and TRBJ2-1; 10 nucleotides line up with TRBD1. The CDR3 spans 14 residues. V was clipped by 7 bases and J by 6 bases; unmatched bases: 6. The germline gives CDR1 SNHLY, CDR2 FYNNEI. This chain's CDR3 is CASKRQGAGNEQFF. For the CDR3, the DNA is TGTGCCAGCAAGCGACAGGGGGCCGGCAATGAGCAGTTCTTC.

This sequence joins TRBV27 and TRBJ1-4; TRBD1 matches 7 bases. Germline loops: CDR1 MNHEY, CDR2 SMNVEV (reference sequence). This CDR3 is 13 amino acids long. With V trimmed by 10 bases and J by 7 bases, 9 bases remained unmatched. The CDR3 spells CATKGARGEKLFF. For the CDR3, the DNA is TGTGCCACCAAGGGGGCGCGGGGTGAAAAACTGTTTTTT.

This clonotype was picked up a small number of times. The rearrangement links TRBV28 to TRBJ1-4, with D tentatively TRBD1 (6 bases). Germline CDR1 and CDR2: MDHEN and SYDVKM. Trimming shortened V by 2 bases and J by 2 bases, and 12 bases separated the two germline ends. The CDR3 is 16 amino acids. The CDR3 DNA is TGTGCCAGCAGTTTAGCAGGGGCGGCGACTAATGAAAAACTGTTTTTT. It is translated as CASSLAGAATNEKLFF.